These 15 T cell receptor beta chains share one sample of origin, sequenced in a study of cytomegalovirus exposure and HLA in healthy donors. PCR used 60 Vbeta primers and 13 Jbeta primers. Data came from immunoSEQ multiplex PCR; TCRdb stores just in-frame clones and leaves some out. Among around 190,000 clones listed, over 65% were seen once. The material sequenced was PBMCs. The receptors come from a woman in her 30s in good health and CMV-seronegative.

The chain recombines TRBV5-5 with TRBJ2-7, with D unclear. The V end was cut by 4 bases, the J end by 3 bases, with 8 bases between. This CDR3 contains 12 residues. Germline-derived CDR1 and CDR2 are SGHKS and YYEKEE (reference sequence). The CDR3 sequence is CASSNPGYEQYF. The CDR3 nucleotides read TGTGCCAGCAGCAACCCCGGCTACGAGCAGTACTTC.

The chain employs TRBV13 and TRBJ2-2; maybe TRBD1 (6 bases). V was shortened by 1 base and J by 0 bases, with 6 bases between the two germline ends. Germline V CDR1 and CDR2: PRHDT, FYEKMQ (reference sequence). CDR3 size: 15 residues. CDR3 coding DNA: TGTGCCAGCAGCTTAGACAGGGCGAACACCGGGGAGCTGTTTTTT. It codes for CASSLDRANTGELFF.

The chain recombines TRBV7-2 with TRBJ2-3; 10 nucleotides align to TRBD2. This CDR3 has 14 amino acids. Trimming at V came to 1 base and at J to 10 bases, leaving 5 bases not matched to a gene. The germline CDR1 and CDR2 sequences are SGHTA and FQGNSA. The CDR3 loop is CASSLVTSGSSQYF. CDR3 in DNA: TGTGCCAGCAGCTTAGTGACTAGCGGGTCCTCGCAGTATTTT.

This clone was observed a few times. The chain links TRBV7-3 to TRBJ2-1; no clear D gene. The length of the CDR3 is 13 residues. V lost 5 bases and J lost 9, with 14 bases in between. CDR1 SGHTA and CDR2 FQGTGA come from the germline V gene. The CDR3 loop reads CASSPHPSGEQFF. In DNA form, the CDR3 reads TGTGCCAGCAGCCCCCATCCTTCGGGTGAGCAGTTCTTC.

The chain couples TRBV13 to TRBJ2-7; 10 bases fit TRBD1. The CDR3 is 16 residues long. The germline CDR1 and CDR2 sequences are PRHDT and FYEKMQ (reference sequence). The trim removed 5 bases at V and 1 base at J, leaving 8 bases unmatched. Written as DNA, the CDR3 is TGTGCCAGCAGCATCAATCCGGGACAGGGGTCCTACGAGCAGTACTTC. Protein sequence: CASSINPGQGSYEQYF.

This rearrangement joins TRBV29-1 to TRBJ1-1; tentative D call: TRBD1 (5 bases). V dropped 2 bases and J dropped 5 bases, with 12 bases sitting between them. The germline gives CDR1 SQVTM, CDR2 ANQGSEA. The CDR3 runs to 13 residues. The chain's CDR3 is CSVENRPGTEAFF. CDR3 nucleotides: TGCAGCGTTGAAAACAGGCCAGGGACTGAAGCTTTCTTT.

The gene calls are TRBV2 and TRBJ2-1, with D possibly being TRBD1 (6 bases). The CDR3 contains 15 residues. V lost 8 bases to trimming and J lost 15 bases, with 29 bases between them. Germline CDR1 is SNHLY and CDR2 is FYNNEI. Here the CDR3 DNA reads TGTGCCAGCCCTGACCCCGTGTGGGGCGGACAGAGTCTGTTCTTC. The encoded protein is CASPDPVWGGQSLFF.

This chain connects TRBV5-1 to TRBJ2-1; possible D gene TRBD1, 5 bases. Per germline, CDR1 SGHRS and CDR2 YFSETQ. The CDR3 sequence is 16 residues long. V shed 0 bases and J shed 3 bases, with 13 bases lying between them. CDR3 in DNA: TGCGCCAGCAGCTTGGCAGGGTCTAAGGGCTACAATGAGCAGTTCTTC. Translation: CASSLAGSKGYNEQFF. The full variable domain, in which reference TRBV5-1 and TRBJ2-1 provide the parts outside the CDR3, is KAGVTQTPRYLIKTRGQQVTLSCSPISGHRSVSWYQQTPGQGLQFLFEYFSETQRNKGNFPGRFSGRQFSNSRSEMNVSTLELGDSALYLCASSLAGSKGYNEQFFGPGTRLTVL.

The V gene is TRBV2, the J gene TRBJ2-3; D perhaps matches TRBD2 (6 bases). CDR1 and CDR2 (germline): SNHLY, FYNNEI. CDR3 length: 16 amino acids. The V and J ends lost 4 bases and 2 bases respectively, with 16 bases between them. The CDR3 DNA follows: TGTGCCAGCAGTGGCTACGGGACGGACTACACAGATACGCAGTATTTT. This sequence encodes CASSGYGTDYTDTQYF.

The J gene is TRBJ1-4, the V gene TRBV27; 8 nucleotides agree with TRBD1. There are 15 residues in the CDR3. CDR1 and CDR2 from the germline V gene are MNHEY and SMNVEV (reference sequence). V lost 6 bases and J lost 8; bases outside the gene matches: 11. The CDR3 sequence: CASRKTRDRNEKLFF. In DNA form, the CDR3 reads TGTGCCAGCAGAAAAACCCGGGACAGGAACGAAAAACTGTTTTTT.

V usage is TRBV4-1 and J usage is TRBJ2-7; 8 positions agree with TRBD1. Trimming at V came to 4 bases and at J to 0 bases, leaving 11 bases not matched to a gene. The length of the CDR3 is 17 residues. Germline loops: CDR1 MGHRA, CDR2 YSYEKL. CDR3 protein: CASSREGQGANSYEQYF. The CDR3 nucleotides are TGCGCCAGCAGCCGAGAAGGCCAGGGGGCGAACTCCTACGAGCAGTACTTC.

The chain recombines TRBV27 with TRBJ2-7; 7 nucleotides align to TRBD2. V was clipped by 6 bases and J by 6 bases; unmatched bases: 14. In germline, CDR1 is MNHEY, CDR2 SMNVEV (reference sequence). The CDR3 spans 15 residues. The CDR3: CASSLGGGVLCEQYF. In DNA, the CDR3 is TGTGCCAGCAGCCTGGGTGGGGGGGTATTGTGCGAGCAGTACTTC.

CDR3 nucleotide sequence: TGTGCCAGCCGTGACAGGGCAAAGGACGAGCAGTACTTC. Translating gives CASRDRAKDEQYF. V is TRBV14 and J is TRBJ2-7, with 7 bases identical to TRBD1. Per the germline V gene, CDR1 is SGHDN and CDR2 is FVKESK. The CDR3 spans 13 residues. Trimming removed 8 bases from V and 5 bases from J; junction bases left unmatched: 9. Full variable domain (rest looked up from reference TRBV14 and TRBJ2-7): EAGVTQFPSHSVIEKGQTVTLRCDPISGHDNLYWYRRVMGKEIKFLLHFVKESKQDESGMPNNRFLAERTGGTYSTLKVQPAELEDSGVYFCASRDRAKDEQYFGPGTRLTVT.

The sample holds one count of this clone. The chain combines TRBV14 with TRBJ1-1; D is perhaps TRBD1 (5 bases). V was shortened by 4 bases and J by 5 bases, with 11 bases between the two germline ends. The CDR3 has 13 amino acids. Per germline, CDR1 SGHDN and CDR2 FVKESK. The CDR3 spells CASSRRARTEAFF. The CDR3 DNA follows: TGTGCCAGCAGCCGCAGGGCGAGGACTGAAGCTTTCTTT.

Worth noting for this clone: The sample contains more than one DNA sequence encoding this CDR3. V gene TRBV15 combines with J gene TRBJ2-5, with D possibly TRBD2 on 5 matching bases. The germline V gene encodes CDR1 LNHNV and CDR2 YYDKDF (reference sequence). The CDR3 length is 15 residues. With 0 bases removed from V and 8 bases from J, the gap between germline ends came to 16 bases. CDR3 sequence (DNA): TGTGCCACCAGCAGAGATGAAGGAGGAGGAGAAACCCAGTACTTC. Its protein product is CATSRDEGGGETQYF.